A single sample gave rise to the 2 T cell receptor beta chains below, sequenced in a study of T cells in Graves' hyperthyroidism and ophthalmopathy (dated 2019 in TCRdb). The library was produced with multiplex PCR. Sequencing took place on an Illumina HiSeq 2000. TCR beta CDR3 regions were amplified from RNA transcripts. The TCR CDR3 was subjected to a first round of RT-PCR using the HTBI primer set and the Qiagen OneStep RT-PCR kit. TCRdb reprocessing: public reads trimmed at Q25 with fastp, clones called with MiXCR, in-frame beta chains kept. Duplicate CDR3 protein sequences are folded into a single record with the most common DNA and genes. The sample contains under 350,000 distinct CDR3 sequences, approximately 15% of them found a single time. The biggest ten clones account for approximately 60% of the sample. What was sequenced was blood. The origin of the receptors is a woman in her sixties with Graves' ophthalmopathy.

In its sample, this clonotype was seen many times. This chain uses TRBV5-1 with TRBJ2-7; possibly TRBD1 or TRBD2 for D (5 bases each). This CDR3 has 14 amino acids. Germline V gene lookup returns CDR1 SGHRS and CDR2 YFSETQ. Trimming left V 6 bases short and J 3 bases short, with 16 bases between. CDR3: CASIPGPGGYEQYF. CDR3 in DNA: TGCGCCAGCATCCCGGGACCCGGCGGCTACGAGCAGTACTTC.

This clonotype came up many times. The chain carries TRBV7-2 and TRBJ1-1; TRBD1 matches 11 bases. With 5 bases clipped from V and 4 bases from J, the junction kept 15 bases outside the gene matches. The germline V gene has CDR1 SGHTA and CDR2 FQGNSA. The CDR3 is 18 amino acids. In DNA, the CDR3 is TGTGCCAGCAGCCCAGGGCGGGACAGGGGGTCCGGGGGCACTGAAGCTTTCTTT. Residues: CASSPGRDRGSGGTEAFF.